Listed below are T cell receptor beta chains from one sample, sequenced in a study of CD8 T cells in ankylosing spondylitis. TCRdb used MiXCR to reprocess the 5' RACE reads, holding one entry per CDR3 protein. Of over 450,000 distinct CDR3 sequences in the sample, roughly 12% are singletons; the top ten hold about 6.5%. The sequenced material came from blood, either unsorted or a sorted T cell fraction (not recorded which). The receptor source for this set is a male donor with ankylosing spondylitis. The CDR3 runs from the conserved cysteine through the conserved F or W. Fields, in order: J gene, clone size, D gene, CDR3 length, V gene, CDR3 protein, CDR3 DNA. A D gene is named only where the DNA matches it firmly. The size entry is marked missing in some rows and otherwise reads once, few, many or a size class.

TRBJ2-1,few,TRBD2,15,TRBV6-1,CASSQIAGGGNEQFF,TGTGCCAGCAGCCAGATAGCGGGAGGTGGTAATGAGCAGTTCTTC
TRBJ2-6,few,TRBD1,17,TRBV15,CATSRVQGESGANVLTF,TGTGCCACCAGCAGAGTGCAGGGGGAAAGTGGGGCCAACGTCCTGACTTTC
TRBJ1-1,few,NA,14,TRBV10-3,CAISDSPMNTEAFF,TGTGCCATCAGTGACTCACCTATGAACACTGAAGCTTTCTTT
TRBJ1-2,few,TRBD1,15,TRBV20-1,CSARAVAGGAGGYTF,TGCAGTGCTAGAGCGGTTGCAGGGGGCGCGGGTGGCTACACCTTC
TRBJ2-1,NA,NA,15,TRBV5-1,CASSLDTGRGNEQFF,TGCGCCAGCAGCTTGGATACAGGACGAGGCAATGAGCAGTTCTTC
TRBJ1-5,NA,NA,14,TRBV20-1,CSANPAGSNQPQHF,TGCAGTGCCAATCCCGCAGGGAGCAATCAGCCCCAGCATTTT
TRBJ1-4,NA,NA,15,TRBV5-5,CASSPVGGSLEKLFF,TGTGCCAGCAGTCCAGTGGGGGGCAGTCTTGAAAAACTGTTTTTT
TRBJ1-3,NA,NA,17,TRBV28,CASSPVQGFPSGNTIYF,TGTGCCAGCAGCCCCGTGCAAGGGTTTCCCTCTGGAAACACCATATATTTT
TRBJ1-2,NA,TRBD1,13,TRBV12-3/TRBV12-4,CASTNRGHSGYTF,TGTGCCAGCACCAACAGGGGTCATAGTGGCTACACCTTC
TRBJ2-7,few,NA,14,TRBV11-2,CASSFQAGMYEQYF,TGTGCCAGCAGCTTCCAAGCAGGGATGTACGAGCAGTACTTC
TRBJ2-1,many,NA,12,TRBV20-1,CSAREDYNEQFF,TGCAGTGCTAGAGAGGATTACAATGAGCAGTTCTTC
TRBJ2-7,NA,NA,15,TRBV21-1,CASSKVKREGYEQYF,TGTGCCAGCAGCAAAGTGAAGCGGGAGGGCTACGAGCAGTACTTC
TRBJ2-3,few,TRBD2,20,TRBV12-3/TRBV12-4,CASSRTFGLAGGLSTDTQYF,TGTGCCAGCAGCCGAACCTTCGGACTAGCGGGAGGCCTAAGCACAGATACGCAGTATTTT
TRBJ2-1,NA,NA,14,TRBV29-1,CSVVRYTSGNEQFF,TGCAGCGTTGTCAGGTACACCTCAGGCAATGAGCAGTTCTTC
TRBJ1-4,NA,NA,13,TRBV20-1,CSAQQGTSEKLFF,TGCAGTGCTCAACAGGGAACTAGTGAAAAACTGTTTTTT
TRBJ2-3,NA,NA,16,TRBV6-5,CASSSVWTTETDTQYF,TGTGCCAGCAGTTCCGTTTGGACAACCGAAACAGATACGCAGTATTTT
TRBJ2-1,few,NA,15,TRBV2,CASRVDLSSYNEQFF,TGTGCCAGCAGGGTGGACCTAAGCTCCTACAATGAGCAGTTCTTC
TRBJ2-1,few,TRBD2,17,TRBV4-2,CASSQDGSGSSYNEQFF,TGTGCCAGCAGCCAAGATGGTAGCGGGAGCTCCTACAATGAGCAGTTCTTC
TRBJ2-6,few,TRBD1,16,TRBV29-1,CSVWTGGGSGANVLTF,TGCAGCGTTTGGACAGGGGGGGGCTCTGGGGCCAACGTCCTGACTTTC
TRBJ2-1,NA,NA,15,TRBV20-1,CSEKHKAQSYNEQFF,TGCAGTGAAAAACATAAGGCACAGTCCTACAATGAGCAGTTCTTC
TRBJ2-3,few,TRBD2,15,TRBV20-1,CSASFGLGHTDTQYF,TGCAGTGCTAGTTTTGGACTAGGGCACACAGATACGCAGTATTTT
TRBJ2-7,few,NA,16,TRBV5-1,CASSLLIQGPEAEQYF,TGCGCCAGCAGCTTATTGATTCAGGGCCCGGAGGCCGAGCAGTACTTC
TRBJ2-5,few,NA,15,TRBV10-3,CAASSTGTFQETQYF,TGTGCCGCTTCCAGCACCGGGACATTCCAAGAGACCCAGTACTTC